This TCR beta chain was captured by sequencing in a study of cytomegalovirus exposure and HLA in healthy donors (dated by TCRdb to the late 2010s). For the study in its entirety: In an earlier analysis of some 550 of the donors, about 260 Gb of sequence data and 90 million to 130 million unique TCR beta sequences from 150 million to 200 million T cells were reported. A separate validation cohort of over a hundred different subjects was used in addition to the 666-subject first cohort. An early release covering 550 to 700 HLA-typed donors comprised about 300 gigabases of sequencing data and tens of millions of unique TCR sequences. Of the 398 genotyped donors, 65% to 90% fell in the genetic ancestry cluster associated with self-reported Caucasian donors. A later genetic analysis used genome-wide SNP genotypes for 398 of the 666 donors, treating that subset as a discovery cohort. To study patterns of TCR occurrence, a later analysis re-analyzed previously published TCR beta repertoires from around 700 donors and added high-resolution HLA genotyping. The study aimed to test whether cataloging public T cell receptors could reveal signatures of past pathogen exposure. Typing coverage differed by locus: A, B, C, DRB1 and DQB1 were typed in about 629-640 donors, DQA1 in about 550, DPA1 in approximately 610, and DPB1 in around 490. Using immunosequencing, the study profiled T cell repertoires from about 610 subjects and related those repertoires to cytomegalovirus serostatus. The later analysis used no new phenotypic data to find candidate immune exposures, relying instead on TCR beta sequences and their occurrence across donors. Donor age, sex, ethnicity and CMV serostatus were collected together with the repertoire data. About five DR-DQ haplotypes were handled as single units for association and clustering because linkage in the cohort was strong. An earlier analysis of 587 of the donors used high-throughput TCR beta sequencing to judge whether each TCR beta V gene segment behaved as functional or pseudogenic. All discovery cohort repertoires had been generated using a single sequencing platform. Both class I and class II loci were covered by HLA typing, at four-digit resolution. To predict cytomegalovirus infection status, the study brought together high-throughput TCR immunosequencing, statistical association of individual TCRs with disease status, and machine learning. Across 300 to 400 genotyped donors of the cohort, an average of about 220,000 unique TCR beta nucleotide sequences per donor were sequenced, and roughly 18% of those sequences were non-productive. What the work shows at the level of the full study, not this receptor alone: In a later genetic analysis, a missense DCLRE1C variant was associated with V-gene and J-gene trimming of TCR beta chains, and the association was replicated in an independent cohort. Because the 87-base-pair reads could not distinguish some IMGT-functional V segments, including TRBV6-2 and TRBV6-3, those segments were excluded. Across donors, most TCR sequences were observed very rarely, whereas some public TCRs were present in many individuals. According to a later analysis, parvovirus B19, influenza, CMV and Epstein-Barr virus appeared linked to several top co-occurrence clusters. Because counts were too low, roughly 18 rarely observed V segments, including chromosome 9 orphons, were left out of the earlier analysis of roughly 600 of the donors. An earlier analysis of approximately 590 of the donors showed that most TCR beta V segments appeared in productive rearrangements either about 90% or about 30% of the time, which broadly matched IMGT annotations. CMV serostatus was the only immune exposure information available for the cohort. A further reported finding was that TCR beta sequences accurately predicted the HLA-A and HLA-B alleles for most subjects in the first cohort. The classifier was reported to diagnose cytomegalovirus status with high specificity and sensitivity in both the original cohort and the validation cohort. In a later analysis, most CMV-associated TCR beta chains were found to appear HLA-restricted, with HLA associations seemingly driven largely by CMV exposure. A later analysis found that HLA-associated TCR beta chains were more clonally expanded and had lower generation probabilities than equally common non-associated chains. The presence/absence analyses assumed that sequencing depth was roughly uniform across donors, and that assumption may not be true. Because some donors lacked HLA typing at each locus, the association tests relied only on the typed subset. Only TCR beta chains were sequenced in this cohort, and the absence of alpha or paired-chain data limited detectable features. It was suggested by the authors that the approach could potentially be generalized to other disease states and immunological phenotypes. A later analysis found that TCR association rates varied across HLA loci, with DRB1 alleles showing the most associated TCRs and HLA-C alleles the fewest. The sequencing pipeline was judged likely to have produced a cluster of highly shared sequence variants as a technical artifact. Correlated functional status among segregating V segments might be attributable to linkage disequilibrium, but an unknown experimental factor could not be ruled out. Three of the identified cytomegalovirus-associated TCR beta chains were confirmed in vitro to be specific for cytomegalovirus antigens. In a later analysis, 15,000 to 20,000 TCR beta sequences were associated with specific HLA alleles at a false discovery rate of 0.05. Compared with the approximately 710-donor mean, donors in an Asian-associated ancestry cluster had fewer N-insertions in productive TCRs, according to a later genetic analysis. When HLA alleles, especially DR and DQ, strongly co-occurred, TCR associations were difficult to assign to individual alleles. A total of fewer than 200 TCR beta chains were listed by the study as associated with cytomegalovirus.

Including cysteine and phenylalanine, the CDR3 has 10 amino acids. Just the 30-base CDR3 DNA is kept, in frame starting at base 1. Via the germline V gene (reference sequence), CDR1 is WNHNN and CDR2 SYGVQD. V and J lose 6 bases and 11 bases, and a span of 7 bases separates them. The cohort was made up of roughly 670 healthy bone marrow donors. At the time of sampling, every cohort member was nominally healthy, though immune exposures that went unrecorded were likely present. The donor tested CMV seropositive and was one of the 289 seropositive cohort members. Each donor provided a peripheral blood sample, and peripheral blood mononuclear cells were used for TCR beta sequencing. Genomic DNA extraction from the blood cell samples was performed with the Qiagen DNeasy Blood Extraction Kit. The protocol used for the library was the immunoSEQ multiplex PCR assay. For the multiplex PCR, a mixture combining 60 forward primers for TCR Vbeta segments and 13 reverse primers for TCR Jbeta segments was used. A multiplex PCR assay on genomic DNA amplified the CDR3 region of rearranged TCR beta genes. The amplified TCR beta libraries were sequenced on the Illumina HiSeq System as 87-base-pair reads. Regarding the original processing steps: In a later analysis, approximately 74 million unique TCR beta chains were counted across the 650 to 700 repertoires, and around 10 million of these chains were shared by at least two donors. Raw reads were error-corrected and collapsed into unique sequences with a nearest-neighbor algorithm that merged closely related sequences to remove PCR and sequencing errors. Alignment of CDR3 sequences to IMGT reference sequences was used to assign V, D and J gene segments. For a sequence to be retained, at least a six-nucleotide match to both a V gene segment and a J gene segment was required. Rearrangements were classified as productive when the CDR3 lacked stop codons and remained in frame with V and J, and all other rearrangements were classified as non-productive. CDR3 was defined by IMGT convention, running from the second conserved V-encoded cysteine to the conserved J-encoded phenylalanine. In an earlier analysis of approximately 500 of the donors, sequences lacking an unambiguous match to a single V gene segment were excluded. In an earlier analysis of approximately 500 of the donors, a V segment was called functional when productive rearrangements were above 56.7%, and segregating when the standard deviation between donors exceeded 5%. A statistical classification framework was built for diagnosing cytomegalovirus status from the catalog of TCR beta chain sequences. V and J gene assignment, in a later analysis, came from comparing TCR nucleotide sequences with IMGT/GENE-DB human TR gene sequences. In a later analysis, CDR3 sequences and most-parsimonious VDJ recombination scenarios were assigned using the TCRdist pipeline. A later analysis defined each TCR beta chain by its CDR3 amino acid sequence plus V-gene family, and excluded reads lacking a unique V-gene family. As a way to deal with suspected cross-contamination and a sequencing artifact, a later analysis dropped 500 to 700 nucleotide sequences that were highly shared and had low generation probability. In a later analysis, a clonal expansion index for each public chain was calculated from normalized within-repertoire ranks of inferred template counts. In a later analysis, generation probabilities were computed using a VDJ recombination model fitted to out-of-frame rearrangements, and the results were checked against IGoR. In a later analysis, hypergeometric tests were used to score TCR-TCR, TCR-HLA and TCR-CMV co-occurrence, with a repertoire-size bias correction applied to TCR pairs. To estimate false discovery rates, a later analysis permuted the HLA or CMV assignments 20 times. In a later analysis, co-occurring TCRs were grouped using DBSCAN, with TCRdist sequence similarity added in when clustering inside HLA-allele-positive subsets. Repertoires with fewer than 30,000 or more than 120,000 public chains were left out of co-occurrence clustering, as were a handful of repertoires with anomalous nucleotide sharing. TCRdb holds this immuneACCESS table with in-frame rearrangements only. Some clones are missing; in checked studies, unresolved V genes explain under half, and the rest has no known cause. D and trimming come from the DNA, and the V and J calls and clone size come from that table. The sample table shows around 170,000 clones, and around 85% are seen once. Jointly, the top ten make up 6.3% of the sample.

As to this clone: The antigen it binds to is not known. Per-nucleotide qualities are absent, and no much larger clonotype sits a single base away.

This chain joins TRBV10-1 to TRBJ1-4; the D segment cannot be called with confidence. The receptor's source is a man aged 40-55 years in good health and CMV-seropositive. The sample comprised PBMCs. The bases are TGCGCCAGCAGGTCCATTAAACTGTTTTTT. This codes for CASRSIKLFF.